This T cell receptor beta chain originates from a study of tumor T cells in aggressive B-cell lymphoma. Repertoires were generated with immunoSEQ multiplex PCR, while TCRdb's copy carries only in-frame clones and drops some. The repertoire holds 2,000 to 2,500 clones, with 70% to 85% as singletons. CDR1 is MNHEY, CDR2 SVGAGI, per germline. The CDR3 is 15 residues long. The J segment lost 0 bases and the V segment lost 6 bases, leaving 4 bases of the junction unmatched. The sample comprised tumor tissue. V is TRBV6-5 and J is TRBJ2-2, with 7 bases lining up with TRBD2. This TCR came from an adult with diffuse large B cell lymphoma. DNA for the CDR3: TGTGCCAGCAGCACGACTAGCCCGAACACCGGGGAGCTGTTTTTT. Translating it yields CASSTTSPNTGELFF.